Listed here is a single T cell receptor (beta chain). Its antigen is still unknown. This entry comes from a study of cytomegalovirus exposure and HLA in healthy donors. Study findings and constraints: CMV antigen specificity was confirmed in vitro for three CMV-associated chains. For most TCR sequences rarity was the rule, although some public TCRs occurred in many donors. TCR beta chains numbering more than 150 were designated cytomegalovirus-associated.

Trimming cost V 3 bases and J 7 bases, with 11 bases left between them. The germline V gene has CDR1 SGDLS and CDR2 YYNGEE. This CDR3 spans 13 amino acids. Sequencing used immunoSEQ multiplex PCR; TCRdb keeps in-frame clones, though not all of them. The table records about 250,000 clones, about 88% of them present only once. The chain recombines TRBV9 with TRBJ2-1; D remains ambiguous. The clonotype was recovered from a man aged 18 to 30 in good health and CMV-seropositive. Sequencing was performed on PBMCs. The CDR3 here is CASSAMYSNEQFF. CDR3 DNA: TGTGCCAGCAGCGCCATGTACTCAAATGAGCAGTTCTTC.